The 8 T cell receptor beta chains reported below all come from one sample, sequenced in a study of human T cells and chemical hapten exposure. Total RNA was isolated from unfractionated whole blood. TCRdb processed the 5' RACE reads anew with MiXCR; each CDR3 protein has one entry. This sample has around 140,000 distinct CDR3 sequences; 3.5% to 5% occur once, and the top ten carry over 1.1%. These receptors were collected from a female donor in good health.

This clonotype was found many times. V and J are TRBV9 and TRBJ1-1; D call uncertain. The CDR3 length is 13 residues. The V gene lost 5 bases and the J gene lost 1 base, with 9 bases spanning the gap. Germline CDR1 and CDR2: SGDLS and YYNGEE. As DNA, the CDR3 is TGTGCCAGCAGTATGCTGCAGAACACTGAAGCTTTCTTT. It yields the protein CASSMLQNTEAFF.

This clonotype was detected ten times or more. The genes are TRBV6-6 and TRBJ1-6; D not certain. Germline V gene sequence: CDR1 MNHNY, CDR2 SVGAGI (reference sequence). This CDR3 has 15 residues. Trimming removed 2 bases from V and 7 bases from J, with 12 bases in between. The CDR3 sequence: CASSYRAVLNSPLHF. As DNA, the CDR3 is TGTGCCAGCAGTTACAGGGCCGTCTTGAATTCACCCCTCCACTTT.

This clonotype was found many times. The J gene is TRBJ2-7, the V gene TRBV28; D possibly corresponds to TRBD1 (6 bases). The V end was cut by 5 bases, the J end by 7 bases, with 21 bases between. Per germline, CDR1 MDHEN and CDR2 SYDVKM. This CDR3 is 15 amino acids long. CDR3 DNA sequence: TGTGCCAGCAGTCAAGTAGGGGACACCATTTTGGAGCAGTACTTC. This translates into CASSQVGDTILEQYF.

This clonotype was counted between two and nine times. The V call is TRBV3-1, the J call TRBJ2-3; 10 bases agree with TRBD2. Per germline, CDR1 LGHDT and CDR2 YNNKEL (reference sequence). The CDR3 contains 20 residues. V trimming: 4 bases; J trimming: 5 bases; junction bases outside the gene matches: 21. CDR3 bases: TGTGCCAGCAGCCCCCCACCTGTTGGAGCGGGGGGGCGATGCGAAGATACGCAGTATTTT. Its translation: CASSPPPVGAGGRCEDTQYF.

This clonotype was found many times. The J gene is TRBJ2-5, the V gene TRBV6-6, with no clear D. The germline V gene has CDR1 MNHNY and CDR2 SVGAGI (reference sequence). This CDR3 spans 11 amino acids. V lost 6 bases and J 5 bases, leaving 7 bases between the germline ends. The CDR3 region is CASRLLETQYF. In DNA form, the CDR3 reads TGTGCCAGCAGATTACTGGAGACCCAGTACTTC.

This rearrangement joins TRBV9 to TRBJ1-1, with D maybe TRBD1 (6 bases). There are 11 residues in the CDR3. Trimming removed 3 bases from V and 8 bases from J, with 8 bases in between. The germline gives CDR1 SGDLS, CDR2 YYNGEE. The DNA of the CDR3 is TGTGCCAGCAGCGCAGGGGCAGAAGCTTTCTTT. Translation gives CASSAGAEAFF.

In regard to this clonotype: One end of the junction fails to match germline, which may point to a read error. V and J are TRBV4-2 and TRBJ1-2; no clear D gene. The CDR3 covers 15 residues. Germline V lookup: CDR1 LGHNA, CDR2 YNFKEQ. Written as DNA, the CDR3 is TGTGCCAGCAGCCAAGATGGTAACAGATACGATGGCGACACCTTC. It yields the protein CASSQDGNRYDGDTF.

This clonotype was seen repeatedly, ten times or more. The chain uses TRBV4-3 and TRBJ2-1; D unclear. Per germline, CDR1 LGHNA and CDR2 YSLEER. The CDR3 totals 15 residues. Trimming took off 0 bases at V and 2 bases at J, with 8 bases between the two ends. CDR3 loop: CASSQDTITYNEQFF. The CDR3 DNA sequence: TGCGCCAGCAGCCAAGATACCATTACCTACAATGAGCAGTTCTTC.